This TCR beta chain emerged from a study of regulatory T cells in long-lasting Graves disease. Time point in this sample: persistent/refractory GD, antithyroid drugs over 5 years with positive TRAb. The TCR library was made from RNA that had been extracted from PBMCs in TRIzol. The patients were drawn from one endocrinology department in Xi'an, China. Turning to this clonotype: What it binds is unknown.

iRepertoire HTBI primers and Arm-PCR of CDR3 regions built TCR beta libraries. TCRdb analysed the multiplex PCR reads with MiXCR anew, one entry per CDR3 protein. The repertoire holds about 300,000 distinct CDR3 sequences, with 20% to 25% as singletons. V dropped 5 bases and J dropped 4; count of bases not matched to a gene: 10. This CDR3 is 15 amino acids long. Germline V CDR1 and CDR2: SEHNR, FQNEAQ (reference sequence). Study conclusions and caveats: Persistent cases favored TRBV28, TRBJ1-2 and TRBJ2-5.

V and J are TRBV7-9 and TRBJ2-5, with 7 positions matching TRBD1. This material consisted of peripheral blood mononuclear cells (PBMCs), taken when the disease was refractory, from a patient treated with antithyroid drugs. The receptor was derived from a female donor with Graves disease. This CDR3 is CASSSPVGQAETQYF. The CDR3 DNA sequence: TGTGCCAGCAGCAGCCCCGTCGGACAGGCAGAGACCCAGTACTTC.